The 20 T cell receptor beta chains below come from one sample, sequenced in a study of shared clonotypes between healthy human individuals. Only in-frame clones appear in the TCRdb table, and some are missing; sequencing was by immunoSEQ multiplex PCR. Of roughly 490,000 clones in the sample, 79% were seen once. Sequenced input: PBMCs. The source of these receptors is a woman in her thirties or forties in good health. Some clones in this sample may be carry-over from other donors' samples.

V and J are TRBV25-1 and TRBJ2-3; D is perhaps TRBD1 (6 bases). Germline V gives CDR1 MGHDK, CDR2 SYGVNS. The CDR3 is made up of 14 amino acids. Trimming removed 4 bases from V and 2 bases from J, with 10 bases in between. This CDR3 reads CASSARGSTDTQYF. CDR3 coding DNA: TGTGCCAGCAGTGCCAGGGGCTCCACAGATACGCAGTATTTT.

The J gene is TRBJ2-1, the V gene TRBV25-1, with D hard to call. V lost 6 bases and J 3 bases, leaving 15 bases between the germline ends. Germline lookup yields CDR1 MGHDK and CDR2 SYGVNS. The length of the CDR3 is 15 residues. The CDR3 sequence is CASSAAGPNYNEQFF. CDR3 in DNA: TGTGCCAGCAGCGCGGCAGGACCCAACTACAATGAGCAGTTCTTC.

For the CDR3, the DNA is TGTGCCAGTAGTATAGCAACTGGGGGCTACGAGCAGTACTTC. It specifies CASSIATGGYEQYF. The chain couples TRBV19 to TRBJ2-7; D may be TRBD1 or TRBD2 (5 bases each). Trimming pared 1 base from V and 3 bases from J, leaving 10 bases between. The germline CDR1 and CDR2 sequences are LNHDA and SQIVND (reference sequence). This CDR3 has 14 residues.

With regard to this clone: A read error is likely here: a far larger clone is one base away. The V gene is TRBV9, the J gene TRBJ1-4, with D tentatively TRBD1 (5 bases). The length of the CDR3 is 13 residues. Germline CDR1 reads SGDLS; CDR2 reads YYNGEE. V lost 0 bases to trimming and J lost 10 bases, with 10 bases between them. CDR3 DNA sequence: TGTGCCAGCAGCGTAGTGTCGGGGGGAAAACTGTTTTTT. Residues: CASSVVSGGKLFF.

V gene TRBV2 combines with J gene TRBJ2-7; TRBD1 is a possible D gene (6 bases). The CDR3 has 12 amino acids. In germline, CDR1 is SNHLY, CDR2 FYNNEI. Between the trimmed V and J ends, which lost 10 bases and 5 bases, there was a span of 15 bases. The CDR3 DNA reads TGTGCCACCAGGCAGGGGATCCACGAGCAGTACTTC. The encoded protein is CATRQGIHEQYF.

The V gene is TRBV4-3, the J gene TRBJ2-7, with TRBD1 matching over 9 bases. Losses at the gene ends were 4 bases for V and 4 bases for J; bases not matched to a gene: 11. Germline-derived CDR1 and CDR2 are LGHNA and YSLEER. This CDR3 contains 16 residues. CDR3 DNA sequence: TGCGCCAGCAGCCGGGGACCGGGACAGGGCGTTTACGAGCAGTACTTC. Amino acids: CASSRGPGQGVYEQYF.

In nucleotides, the CDR3 is TGTGCCAGCAGCTTCAGGGACGCCTACAATGAGCAGTTCTTC. This sequence encodes CASSFRDAYNEQFF. The gene calls are TRBV7-9 and TRBJ2-1; D possibly matches TRBD1 or TRBD2 (5 bases each). Germline V CDR1 and CDR2: SEHNR, FQNEAQ (reference sequence). The CDR3 consists of 14 residues. The V end was cut by 3 bases, the J end by 2 bases, with 8 bases between.

J is TRBJ2-5 and V is TRBV7-2; no clear D. Trimming left V 5 bases short and J 4 bases short, with 5 bases between. This CDR3 has 11 residues. Germline-derived CDR1 and CDR2 are SGHTA and FQGNSA. CDR3: CASSERETQYF. CDR3 bases: TGTGCCAGCAGCGAAAGAGAGACCCAGTACTTC.

The V and J genes are TRBV7-2 and TRBJ2-1; 9 bases are a match to TRBD2. Germline V gene data show CDR1 as SGHTA and CDR2 as FQGNSA. The CDR3 covers 16 residues. V lost 2 bases to trimming and J lost 5 bases; unmatched junction nucleotides: 7. The CDR3 reads CASSLISGRGNNEQFF. The CDR3 DNA reads TGTGCCAGCAGCTTAATTAGCGGGAGAGGTAACAATGAGCAGTTCTTC.

This chain uses TRBV7-2 with TRBJ2-2; TRBD2 aligns across 8 bases. After removal of 1 base from V and 7 bases from J, the junction contained 5 bases not matched to a gene. This CDR3 contains 15 residues. Germline V CDR1 and CDR2: SGHTA, FQGNSA. The CDR3 spells CASSLDGRAGGELFF. The DNA for the CDR3 is TGTGCCAGCAGCTTAGACGGGAGGGCCGGCGGGGAGCTGTTTTTT.

The V gene is TRBV30, the J gene TRBJ2-3, with TRBD2 as a possible D gene (5 bases). CDR1 and CDR2 from the germline V gene are GTSNPN and SVGIG (reference sequence). Trimming cost V 3 bases and J 2 bases, with 12 bases left between them. This CDR3 has 14 amino acids. The CDR3 DNA reads as TGTGCCTGGAGACCCAGCGGTTACACAGATACGCAGTATTTT. Translated: CAWRPSGYTDTQYF.

This chain connects TRBV6-5 to TRBJ1-1; perhaps TRBD1 as D (5 bases). The CDR3 sequence is 15 residues long. Trimming cost V 2 bases and J 1 base, with 11 bases left between them. CDR1 and CDR2 (germline): MNHEY, SVGAGI. The CDR3 protein is CASSYVGVKNTEAFF. DNA of the CDR3: TGTGCCAGCAGTTACGTAGGGGTGAAGAACACTGAAGCTTTCTTT.

The rearrangement links TRBV4-2 to TRBJ2-1, with TRBD2 as a possible D gene (5 bases). Trimming removed 4 bases from V and 6 bases from J, with 16 bases in between. The CDR3 sequence is 15 residues long. Germline V CDR1 and CDR2: LGHNA, YNFKEQ. CDR3 bases: TGTGCCAGCAGCCCAACCGGGGTATTAGGCAATGAGCAGTTCTTC. Translation: CASSPTGVLGNEQFF.

This clone was counted between two and nine times. The V gene is TRBV28, the J gene TRBJ1-2, with 8 bases lining up with TRBD1. With 5 bases clipped from V and 5 bases from J, the junction kept 1 base outside the gene matches. The CDR3 covers 12 residues. Germline assignment: CDR1 MDHEN and CDR2 SYDVKM. The CDR3 DNA follows: TGTGCCAGCAGTAACAGGGGGTATGGCTACACCTTC. This gives the protein CASSNRGYGYTF.

This rearrangement joins TRBV2 to TRBJ1-5, with 10 bases identical to TRBD1. Germline loops: CDR1 SNHLY, CDR2 FYNNEI. The CDR3 is made up of 15 amino acids. V was clipped by 4 bases and J by 2 bases; unmatched bases: 2. CDR3 loop: CASSAGTGGNQPQHF. In DNA form, the CDR3 reads TGTGCCAGCAGTGCCGGGACAGGGGGCAATCAGCCCCAGCATTTT.

This clone was counted at least ten times. This CDR3 is also generated by other DNA sequences in the sample. The chain couples TRBV29-1 to TRBJ1-1; no clear D. CDR1 and CDR2 from the germline V gene are SQVTM and ANQGSEA. Trimming shortened V by 4 bases and J by 2 bases, and 17 bases separated the two germline ends. The CDR3 is 15 amino acids. The CDR3 DNA follows: TGCAGCGTTGGTTCCCCCCAAATAAGTAACACTGAAGCTTTCTTT. As protein: CSVGSPQISNTEAFF.

Comments on this clone: A much larger clone lies a single base off, so this may be a read error. J is TRBJ2-7 and V is TRBV7-2; 9 nucleotides line up with TRBD2. This CDR3 contains 14 residues. CDR1 and CDR2 from the germline V gene are SGHTA and FQGNSA. V trimming: 5 bases; J trimming: 0 bases; junction bases outside the gene matches: 2. The CDR3 sequence is CASSRTSASYEQYF. The CDR3 coding sequence is TGTGCCAGCAGCCGGACTAGCGCCTCCTACGAGCAGTACTTC.

The V and J genes are TRBV10-3 and TRBJ2-5; D perhaps matches TRBD1 (6 bases). V lost 3 bases, J lost 4 bases, and 9 bases lay in between. There are 13 residues in the CDR3. Looked up from germline, CDR1 is ENHRY and CDR2 is SYGVKD. CDR3 bases: TGTGCCATCAGTGATACAGGGCTAGAGACCCAGTACTTC. It codes for CAISDTGLETQYF.

The chain combines TRBV10-1 with TRBJ2-7; tentatively, D is TRBD1 (5 bases). The CDR3 totals 12 residues. Trimming shortened V by 6 bases and J by 4 bases, and 10 bases separated the two germline ends. From germline, CDR1 is WNHNN and CDR2 SYGVQD (reference sequence). Here the CDR3 reads CASSEKGYEQYF. The DNA of the CDR3 is TGCGCCAGCAGCGAAAAGGGGTACGAGCAGTACTTC.

V gene TRBV15 combines with J gene TRBJ2-7; the D gene is possibly TRBD2 (6 bases). V gave up 0 bases and J gave up 4 bases, with 16 bases separating them. The length of the CDR3 is 16 residues. Germline V CDR1 and CDR2: LNHNV, YYDKDF (reference sequence). The CDR3, as DNA: TGTGCCACCAGCAGAGATGGGGGGTCACCAAATTACGAGCAGTACTTC. It is translated as CATSRDGGSPNYEQYF. Full variable domain (outside the CDR3, taken from reference TRBV15 and TRBJ2-7): DAMVIQNPRYQVTQFGKPVTLSCSQTLNHNVMYWYQQKSSQAPKLLFHYYDKDFNNEADTPDNFQSRRPNTSFCFLDIRSPGLGDTAMYLCATSRDGGSPNYEQYFGPGTRLTVT.